This T cell receptor (beta chain) appears in the sequencing data of a study of shared clonotypes between healthy human individuals. Turning to this clone: Its antigen is undetermined.

Overall study findings and caveats: Clonotype sharing across a few donors was observed for approximately 5% of naive CD4 clonotypes.

Germline CDR1 is LGHNA and CDR2 is YSLEER. This CDR3 contains 17 residues. After removal of 0 bases from V and 5 bases from J, the junction contained 8 bases not matched to a gene. Assay used: immunoSEQ multiplex PCR; TCRdb lists only in-frame clones, some missing. The sample lists some 2,000,000 clones; 95% were seen once. Sequencing input: naive CD4+ T cells sorted from blood. The subset here: CD45RA+ positively selected. The TCR sequence derives from a man aged 18 to 35 in good health. The chain recombines TRBV4-3 with TRBJ2-5; TRBD2 matches at 11 bases. The CDR3 loop is CASSQDSGRAGGETQYF. CDR3 in DNA: TGCGCCAGCAGCCAAGATAGCGGGAGGGCCGGCGGGGAGACCCAGTACTTC.